This section outlines one TCR beta chain sequence together with its context. Its cognate antigen is unknown. The CDR3 has 13 residues. Germline assignment: CDR1 SQVTM and CDR2 ANQGSEA. V lost 3 bases and J 4 bases, leaving 13 bases between the germline ends. This sample was included in a study of graft-versus-host responses after intestinal transplantation. The repertoire was sequenced with immunoSEQ multiplex PCR; TCRdb's copy has only in-frame clones and lacks some. The repertoire holds under 65,000 clones, 90% to 95% seen once, with 0.38% in the top ten. The sample was unstimulated CD4+ T cells sorted from spleen or lymph node cells, taken before transplant. V gene TRBV29-1 combines with J gene TRBJ2-7; D might be TRBD2 (7 bases). The TCR was taken from a human donor who was the organ donor for an intestinal transplant. The DNA for the CDR3 is TGCAGCGTTGAGGGGGGGCATGGATACGAGCAGTACTTC. It encodes CSVEGGHGYEQYF.